Detailed here is one T cell receptor beta chain. The CDR3 does not close with the conserved phenylalanine or tryptophan, likely indicating a read error. Germline CDR1 SGHRS, CDR2 YFSETQ. V lost 0 bases to trimming and J lost 2 bases, with 11 bases between them. This CDR3 is built from 15 residues. TCRdb re-called the 5' RACE reads through MiXCR, storing one row per CDR3 protein. The sample records about 23,000 distinct CDR3 sequences, roughly 33% being singletons. This TCR was recovered from a female donor with breast cancer. Sequencing used tumor-infiltrating naive CD4+ T cells sorted from the breast tumor. As for subset: naive CD4+ T cells, CD4+CD45RA+CD25-. The rearrangement uses TRBV5-1 and TRBJ1-2, with D possibly being TRBD1 (5 bases). Here the CDR3 DNA reads TGCGCCAGCAGCTTGGAGCAGGGCAAGAACTATGGCTACACCATC. This gives the protein CASSLEQGKNYGYTI.